A single sample gave rise to the 9 T cell receptor beta chains below, sequenced in a study of cytomegalovirus exposure and HLA in healthy donors. The PCR contained 60 Vbeta and 13 Jbeta primers. Only in-frame clones appear in the TCRdb table, and some are missing; sequencing was by immunoSEQ multiplex PCR. The data hold over 75,000 clones, with around 64% observed a single time. The sample comprised PBMCs. The receptor set was obtained from a man aged 30 to 45 in good health and CMV-seronegative.

This clone was counted once. This chain links TRBV27 with TRBJ2-7; the D gene is possibly TRBD1 (5 bases). The ends were cut back, 6 bases at V and 4 bases at J, with 31 bases in the middle. Looked up from germline, CDR1 is MNHEY and CDR2 is SMNVEV (reference sequence). CDR3 size: 19 residues. The CDR3 region has the DNA TGTGCCAGCAGCCCCCGGCGGTGGGCACGTAGCAGGGAACGGTACGAGCAGTACTTC. This translates into CASSPRRWARSRERYEQYF.

The chain carries TRBV6-1 and TRBJ2-1; 8 positions agree with TRBD2. Germline-derived CDR1 and CDR2 are MNHNS and SASEGT. V lost 3 bases to trimming and J lost 7 bases; unmatched junction nucleotides: 8. The CDR3 sequence is 15 residues long. The chain's CDR3 is CASSEGTGGPNEQFF. CDR3 coding DNA: TGTGCCAGCAGTGAGGGAACGGGAGGGCCGAATGAGCAGTTCTTC.

The V gene is TRBV7-9, the J gene TRBJ1-2, with D tentatively TRBD1 (6 bases). Germline V CDR1 and CDR2: SEHNR, FQNEAQ (reference sequence). Trimming took 5 bases from V and 7 from J, leaving 17 bases between them. The CDR3 loop spans 14 amino acids. In DNA, the CDR3 is TGTGCCAGCAGCCCTCCCACAGGGTCAAGTGGCTACACCTTC. Protein: CASSPPTGSSGYTF.

This clone appeared a few times. The V gene is TRBV6-6, the J gene TRBJ1-1, with 7 bases matching TRBD1. V gave up 8 bases and J gave up 4 bases; unmatched junction bases: 13. The CDR3 totals 15 residues. Germline assignment: CDR1 MNHNY and CDR2 SVGAGI (reference sequence). The CDR3 sequence: CASAPQGDPSTEAFF. For the CDR3, the DNA is TGTGCCAGCGCGCCTCAGGGGGATCCCTCCACTGAAGCTTTCTTT.

This sequence joins TRBV5-1 and TRBJ1-3; 8 nucleotides match TRBD1. The ends lost 3 bases at V and 0 bases at J; junction bases unmatched: 5. The CDR3 sequence is 16 residues long. Germline loops: CDR1 SGHRS, CDR2 YFSETQ. CDR3 coding DNA: TGCGCCAGCAGCTCCGGGACAGGCATCTCTGGAAACACCATATATTTT. Protein: CASSSGTGISGNTIYF.

This chain's CDR3 is CASSQVREPDTQYF. The CDR3 DNA follows: TGTGCCAGCAGCCAAGTACGGGAGCCAGATACGCAGTATTTT. V is TRBV4-2 and J is TRBJ2-3, with D possibly being TRBD2 (6 bases). CDR1 is LGHNA, CDR2 YNFKEQ, per germline. The CDR3 is 14 residues long. Trimming cost V 1 base and J 4 bases, with 9 bases left between them.

The chain employs TRBV7-9 and TRBJ2-3, with 9 nucleotides matching TRBD2. The CDR3 length is 17 residues. Germline lookup yields CDR1 SEHNR and CDR2 FQNEAQ (reference sequence). V shed 7 bases and J 1 base; nucleotides not matched to a gene: 12. CDR3 sequence (DNA): TGTGCCAGCATCGGGCTAGCGGGACTCTCAGGCACAGATACGCAGTATTTT. It encodes CASIGLAGLSGTDTQYF.

The chain uses TRBV30 and TRBJ1-2, with 9 bases fitting TRBD1. V was pared by 0 bases and J by 7 bases, with 9 bases of the junction left unmatched. This CDR3 is 15 amino acids long. Germline-derived CDR1 and CDR2 are GTSNPN and SVGIG (reference sequence). CDR3 loop: CAWSVGTGIGGGYTF. CDR3 DNA: TGTGCCTGGAGTGTGGGGACAGGGATTGGTGGTGGCTACACCTTC. The full variable domain, with the rest looked up from reference TRBV30 and TRBJ1-2, is SQTIHQWPATLVQPVGSPLSLECTVEGTSNPNLYWYRQAAGRGLQLLFYSVGIGQISSEVPQNLSASRPQDRQFILSSKKLLLSDSGFYLCAWSVGTGIGGGYTFGSGTRLTVV.

The V and J genes are TRBV2 and TRBJ1-4, with D unresolved. V lost 5 bases and J 5 bases, leaving 12 bases between the germline ends. Germline lookup yields CDR1 SNHLY and CDR2 FYNNEI. This CDR3 has 14 residues. The DNA of the CDR3 is TGTGCCAGCAGTTTAGACACCTCGAATGAAAAACTGTTTTTT. It is translated as CASSLDTSNEKLFF.